What follows describes a single T cell receptor (beta chain). CDR3 length equals 13 residues. CDR1 LNHDA and CDR2 SQIVND come from the germline V gene (reference sequence). V was trimmed by 9 bases and J by 2 bases, leaving 13 bases between them. The source of the sample is a study of blood T cell repertoires in COVID-19. Turning to the study itself: From the United States, Italy and Spain came samples of acute and convalescent COVID-19. Nucleic acid was either cDNA or gDNA, and it came from T cells, B-cell-depleted T cells, or PBMCs.

Authors' analysis steps: Counts of nucleated cells, estimated from reference gene primer amplification, were obtained. Generated by immunoSEQ multiplex PCR, the TCRdb table keeps only in-frame clones and is missing some. Clone size and the V and J calls come from that table; the DNA yielded D and trimming. The repertoire holds about 160,000 clones, with over 80% as singletons. Sequencing was done on a sample of peripheral blood. The TCR comes from a woman aged 80 or over with active or convalescent COVID-19. The rearrangement links TRBV19 to TRBJ1-2; the D gene is possibly TRBD1 (6 bases). The CDR3 bases are TGTGCCAGCGTTGAAACAGGGAACTATGGCTACACCTTC. It specifies CASVETGNYGYTF. The full variable domain, its missing parts supplied by reference TRBV19 and TRBJ1-2, is DGGITQSPKYLFRKEGQNVTLSCEQNLNHDAMYWYRQDPGQGLRLIYYSQIVNDFQKGDIAEGYSVSREKKESFPLTVTSAQKNPTAFYLCASVETGNYGYTFGSGTRLTVV.